This TCR beta chain was sequenced during a study of shared T cell receptors in the human thymus. TCRdb keeps only in-frame clones here, not all; method: immunoSEQ multiplex PCR. The table lists 55,000 to 75,000 clones, around 96% of them singletons. CDR3 length equals 16 residues. The V gene end was trimmed by 5 bases and the J gene end by 2 bases; junction bases not matched to a gene: 10. Germline V gene lookup returns CDR1 SGHTA and CDR2 FQGNSA. The source is a human donor. The chain links TRBV7-2 to TRBJ2-3; 7 bases are a match to TRBD1. Sequenced input: thymocytes. The CDR3 region is CASSEGATPPTDTQYF. The CDR3 nucleotides are TGTGCCAGCAGCGAGGGGGCTACCCCTCCCACAGATACGCAGTATTTT.